One and the same sample provided the 32 T cell receptor beta chains below, sequenced in a study of human T cells and chemical hapten exposure. Before extraction, the whole blood was not fractionated, and total RNA was taken from it. TCRdb redid the calling of the 5' RACE reads with MiXCR, one entry per CDR3 protein. The table records about 140,000 distinct CDR3 sequences, roughly 4.1% of them present only once. The origin of the receptors is a female donor in good health.

This clonotype was seen ten or more times. The rearrangement links TRBV19 to TRBJ2-7; 10 positions match TRBD1. CDR1 is LNHDA and CDR2 is SQIVND in the germline V gene (reference sequence). The trim removed 5 bases at V and 2 bases at J, leaving 9 bases unmatched. CDR3 size: 16 residues. The CDR3 coding sequence is TGTGCCAGTAGTCGTTCTCCGGGACAGGGGACCTACGAGCAGTACTTC. Translated, it gives CASSRSPGQGTYEQYF.

This clonotype was seen many times. V is TRBV18 and J is TRBJ2-7; TRBD1 aligns across 7 bases. The CDR3 consists of 18 residues. Germline CDR1 KGHSH, CDR2 LQKENI. V lost 1 base, J lost 0 bases, and 12 bases stayed unmatched. The CDR3 DNA sequence: TGTGCCAGCTCACCACGCGGCGCCGGGACAGCCTACTCCTACGAGCAGTACTTC. Its translation: CASSPRGAGTAYSYEQYF.

There are many counts of this clonotype. This chain joins TRBV7-8 and TRBJ2-1, with 7 nucleotides matching TRBD1. The CDR3 runs 15 residues. V gave up 6 bases and J gave up 0 bases; unmatched junction bases: 5. CDR1 is SGHVS, CDR2 FQNEAQ, per germline. CDR3 in amino acids: CASSPQGSSYNEQFF. The CDR3 coding sequence is TGTGCCAGCAGTCCACAGGGGAGCTCCTACAATGAGCAGTTCTTC.

This clonotype was seen ten or more times. This chain joins TRBV2 and TRBJ2-1; D is uncertain. V shed 1 base and J shed 1 base, with 11 bases lying between them. Germline V gene data show CDR1 as SNHLY and CDR2 as FYNNEI. The CDR3 length is 16 residues. The CDR3 sequence: CASSEVVYFSYNEQFF. Written as DNA, the CDR3 is TGTGCCAGCAGTGAAGTTGTGTACTTTTCCTACAATGAGCAGTTCTTC.

This clonotype was observed many times. The chain links TRBV13 to TRBJ1-3; D not certain. CDR3 length: 16 residues. Between the trimmed V and J ends, which lost 0 bases and 4 bases, there was a span of 13 bases. Looked up from germline, CDR1 is PRHDT and CDR2 is FYEKMQ (reference sequence). CDR3 residues: CASSLGRGSSGNTIYF. The CDR3 DNA reads as TGTGCCAGCAGCTTAGGTAGAGGGTCGAGCGGAAACACCATATATTTT.

The sample holds many counts of this clonotype. Written as DNA, the CDR3 is TGTGCCAGCTCACCTCTCCCGGCAGAGGAAAAACTGTTTTTT. It codes for CASSPLPAEEKLFF. The chain is built from TRBV18 and TRBJ1-4; D gene ambiguous. The germline CDR1 and CDR2 sequences are KGHSH and LQKENI. V was pared by 3 bases and J by 8 bases, with 13 bases between. CDR3 size: 14 residues.

V and J are TRBV15 and TRBJ1-4, with D possibly matching TRBD1 (6 bases). CDR3 size: 14 residues. The V and J ends lost 1 base and 8 bases respectively, with 11 bases between them. CDR1 and CDR2 from the germline V gene are LNHNV and YYDKDF (reference sequence). The CDR3 is CATSRAGVVEKLFF. The CDR3 nucleotides read TGTGCCACCAGCAGAGCAGGGGTGGTCGAAAAACTGTTTTTT.

This clonotype appeared many times. The chain joins TRBV20-1 to TRBJ2-7; TRBD2 might be the D (6 bases). The CDR3 sequence is 16 residues long. Germline CDR1 is DFQATT and CDR2 is SNEGSKA (reference sequence). Trimming shortened V by 2 bases and J by 3 bases, and 20 bases separated the two germline ends. CDR3: CSARSSVADFIYEQYF. The CDR3 DNA reads TGCAGTGCTAGATCAAGCGTAGCGGACTTCATCTACGAGCAGTACTTC.

The sample holds many counts of this clonotype. V and J are TRBV29-1 and TRBJ2-1; D remains ambiguous. V lost 3 bases and J 10 bases, leaving 4 bases between the germline ends. Germline loops: CDR1 SQVTM, CDR2 ANQGSEA. This CDR3 region has 9 residues. CDR3 region: CSVEREQFF. DNA of the CDR3: TGCAGCGTTGAGAGGGAGCAGTTCTTC.

This clonotype was seen a handful of times. This rearrangement joins TRBV14 to TRBJ2-5, with no clear D. The germline V gene encodes CDR1 SGHDN and CDR2 FVKESK. With 1 base removed from V and 6 bases from J, the gap between germline ends came to 9 bases. There are 13 residues in the CDR3. The CDR3 DNA is TGTGCCAGCAGCCAAGTTTCTGTGAAGACCCAGTACTTC. This codes for CASSQVSVKTQYF.

This clonotype occurred a few times. The CDR3 region has the DNA TGTGCCAGCAGTTCACTAACCGGGACTGATCGGGGGGAACTGGCAGATACGCAGTATTTT. This sequence encodes CASSSLTGTDRGELADTQYF. This sequence joins TRBV28 and TRBJ2-3; 7 nucleotides match TRBD2. CDR3 size: 20 residues. Per the germline V gene, CDR1 is MDHEN and CDR2 is SYDVKM. V was clipped by 4 bases and J by 4 bases; unmatched bases: 23.

In the case of this clonotype: A much larger clone differs by one base, so this may be a read error. The chain recombines TRBV2 with TRBJ1-5; D is unclear. The CDR3 runs 13 residues. In germline, CDR1 is SNHLY, CDR2 FYNNEI. The V and J ends lost 1 base and 7 bases respectively, with 8 bases between them. CDR3 nucleotides: TGTGCCAGCAGTGAAGACGGTAAACAGCCCCAGCATTTT. Encoded protein: CASSEDGKQPQHF. Supplemented by reference TRBV2 and TRBJ1-5, the full variable domain reads EPEVTQTPSHQVTQMGQEVILRCVPISNHLYFYWYRQILGQKVEFLVSFYNNEISEKSEIFDDQFSVERPDGSNFTLKIRSTKLEDSAMYFCASSEDGKQPQHFGDGTRLSIL.

Ten or more counts support this clonotype. The rearrangement uses TRBV20-1 and TRBJ2-1, with TRBD2 identical over 12 bases. Germline assignment: CDR1 DFQATT and CDR2 SNEGSKA (reference sequence). Germline trimming cut 6 bases from V and 7 bases from J; bases unmatched to any gene: 13. CDR3 length equals 16 residues. CDR3 loop: CSATQDGLAGWNEQFF. CDR3 coding DNA: TGCAGTGCAACCCAAGACGGACTAGCGGGGTGGAATGAGCAGTTCTTC.

This clonotype was seen many times. The CDR3 DNA is TGTGCCAGCAGTAGGACAGGGGGCTATGGCTACACCTTC. It encodes CASSRTGGYGYTF. The chain combines TRBV12-3 or TRBV12-4 with TRBJ1-2; 10 bases line up with TRBD1. V gave up 5 bases and J gave up 4 bases; unmatched junction bases: 1. The CDR3 spans 13 residues.

This clonotype was counted at least ten times. V is TRBV6-4 and J is TRBJ2-1; 7 positions agree with TRBD2. This CDR3 has 17 residues. V shed 8 bases, J shed 5 bases, and the junction held 18 bases outside the gene matches. The V gene's germline CDR1 is MRHNA and CDR2 SNTAGT. The CDR3 is CASGGGLGRSLDNEQFF. The CDR3, as DNA: TGTGCCAGCGGGGGGGGTTTAGGGCGGAGTTTAGACAATGAGCAGTTCTTC.

This clonotype was detected ten times or more. V usage is TRBV3-1 and J usage is TRBJ1-2; no clear D. This CDR3 region has 12 residues. The V and J ends lost 0 bases and 2 bases respectively, with 1 base between them. Germline V lookup: CDR1 LGHDT, CDR2 YNNKEL (reference sequence). Here the CDR3 reads CASSQDNYGYTF. The CDR3 coding sequence is TGTGCCAGCAGCCAAGACAACTATGGCTACACCTTC. The full variable domain, its missing parts supplied by reference TRBV3-1 and TRBJ1-2, is DTAVSQTPKYLVTQMGNDKSIKCEQNLGHDTMYWYKQDSKKFLKIMFSYNNKELIINETVPNRFSPKSPDKAHLNLHINSLELGDSAVYFCASSQDNYGYTFGSGTRLTVV.

This clonotype appeared many times. The chain uses TRBV27 and TRBJ1-5, with D hard to call. The V gene lost 6 bases and the J gene lost 1 base, with 10 bases spanning the gap. The CDR3 runs 14 residues. Germline assignment: CDR1 MNHEY and CDR2 SMNVEV (reference sequence). The chain's CDR3 is CASRKGGSNQPQHF. As DNA, the CDR3 is TGTGCCAGCAGGAAGGGTGGAAGCAATCAGCCCCAGCATTTT.

This clonotype was seen once. This may stem from a read error, because a much larger clone lies one nucleotide away. The chain carries TRBV7-3 and TRBJ1-1; unclear D gene. Per the germline V gene, CDR1 is SGHTA and CDR2 is FQGTGA. The V end was cut by 2 bases, the J end by 3 bases, with 7 bases between. The CDR3 has 13 amino acids. The CDR3 loop is CASSLLSDTEAFF. The CDR3 DNA follows: TGTGCCAGCAGCTTACTATCGGACACTGAAGCTTTCTTT.

This clonotype showed up many times. The chain links TRBV4-3 to TRBJ2-3; tentatively, D is TRBD1 (5 bases). The germline CDR1 and CDR2 sequences are LGHNA and YSLEER. V shed 1 base and J shed 1 base, with 15 bases lying between them. This CDR3 spans 17 amino acids. Here the CDR3 DNA reads TGCGCCAGCAGCCAAGTCGCAGGGCCAGGCGGCACAGATACGCAGTATTTT. Amino acid sequence: CASSQVAGPGGTDTQYF.

This clonotype was seen repeatedly, ten times or more. The chain combines TRBV20-1 with TRBJ1-4; D is perhaps TRBD1 (6 bases). This CDR3 spans 15 amino acids. Per the germline V gene, CDR1 is DFQATT and CDR2 is SNEGSKA (reference sequence). Trimming took off 6 bases at V and 0 bases at J, with 14 bases between the two ends. Here the CDR3 DNA reads TGCAGTGCCCCGGAGGGGGGAGCAACTAATGAAAAACTGTTTTTT. Protein sequence: CSAPEGGATNEKLFF.

This clonotype came up many times. The V call is TRBV7-2, the J call TRBJ2-3; D ambiguous. Germline values: CDR1 SGHTA, CDR2 FQGNSA. Deletions cut 1 base from V and 14 bases from J, with 10 bases between. This CDR3 spans 11 amino acids. CDR3: CASSLDPFAYF. In nucleotides, the CDR3 is TGTGCCAGCAGCTTAGACCCATTTGCGTATTTT.

This clonotype was seen repeatedly, ten times or more. J is TRBJ1-5 and V is TRBV12-5; 8 bases match TRBD1. CDR1 and CDR2 from the germline V gene are LGHNT and FRNRAP. The trim removed 0 bases at V and 4 bases at J, leaving 11 bases unmatched. The length of the CDR3 is 18 residues. CDR3 amino acids: CASGLVLSTRGPNQPQHF. CDR3 DNA: TGTGCTAGTGGTTTGGTCCTATCGACCAGGGGGCCGAATCAGCCCCAGCATTTT.

This clonotype was picked up many times. This sequence joins TRBV23-1 and TRBJ2-7; a possible D gene is TRBD1 (6 bases). TRBV23-1 qualifies as an ORF whose function is uncertain. Trimming removed 6 bases at V and 5 bases at J, with 11 bases between. The CDR3 is 12 amino acids. The CDR3 here is CASRNRAHEQYF. CDR3 DNA sequence: TGCGCCAGCAGAAACAGGGCCCACGAGCAGTACTTC.

This clonotype was seen repeatedly, ten times or more. V gene TRBV11-1 combines with J gene TRBJ1-1, with D unclear. CDR3 length: 16 amino acids. The germline V gene encodes CDR1 SGHAT and CDR2 FQDESV (reference sequence). V lost 6 bases to trimming and J lost 6 bases, with 23 bases between them. The DNA for the CDR3 is TGTGCCAGCAGTCCTACCGACATTGGCCTGTCGGCTGAAGCTTTCTTT. As protein: CASSPTDIGLSAEAFF.

This clonotype was observed a few times. The gene calls are TRBV3-1 and TRBJ2-7, with a tentative D call TRBD2 (7 bases). In germline, CDR1 is LGHDT, CDR2 YNNKEL (reference sequence). Between the trimmed V and J ends, which lost 2 bases and 6 bases, there was a span of 14 bases. This CDR3 region has 14 residues. The CDR3 region has the DNA TGTGCCAGCAGCCAATATAGGGGAGGGGGCGAGCAGTACTTC. Protein sequence: CASSQYRGGGEQYF.

This clonotype was detected ten times or more. The gene calls are TRBV7-3 and TRBJ1-3; D gene uncertain. Trimming took off 3 bases at V and 9 bases at J, with 12 bases between the two ends. The germline CDR1 and CDR2 sequences are SGHTA and FQGTGA. This CDR3 is built from 13 residues. CDR3 residues: CASSFLGSRTIYF. As DNA, the CDR3 is TGTGCCAGCAGCTTTTTGGGTTCCCGCACCATATATTTT.

This clonotype was seen ten or more times. The V call is TRBV5-1, the J call TRBJ2-3; D is uncertain. Germline V gene data show CDR1 as SGHRS and CDR2 as YFSETQ. The V gene lost 0 bases and the J gene lost 6 bases, with 5 bases spanning the gap. The CDR3 length is 12 residues. CDR3 bases: TGCGCCAGCAGCTTGGAAGGTGATACGCAGTATTTT. It encodes CASSLEGDTQYF.

In this sample, this clonotype turned up many times. The genes are TRBV5-1 and TRBJ1-4; TRBD1 matches at 9 bases. With V trimmed by 4 bases and J by 3 bases, 10 bases remained unmatched. This CDR3 is 17 amino acids long. CDR1 is SGHRS and CDR2 is YFSETQ in the germline V gene. The CDR3 loop reads CASSAAPTGGSNEKLFF. The DNA for the CDR3 is TGCGCCAGCAGCGCGGCACCCACAGGGGGCTCTAATGAAAAACTGTTTTTT.

There are many counts of this clonotype. The rearrangement uses TRBV12-3 or TRBV12-4 and TRBJ2-3, with D possibly being TRBD2 (6 bases). Trimming pared 7 bases from V and 1 base from J, leaving 18 bases between. The length of the CDR3 is 16 residues. The CDR3 sequence: CASNLGTSTRTDTQYF. The CDR3 region has the DNA TGTGCCAGCAACCTGGGGACTTCTACCCGCACAGATACGCAGTATTTT.

This clonotype was seen many times. The V call is TRBV7-2, the J call TRBJ1-1; D unclear. The CDR3 runs to 15 residues. Germline CDR1 reads SGHTA; CDR2 reads FQGNSA. The germline V and J ends were trimmed by 0 bases and 0 bases, with 8 bases remaining between them. For the CDR3, the DNA is TGTGCCAGCAGCTTAGCTACAGTGTTGAACACTGAAGCTTTCTTT. Translation gives CASSLATVLNTEAFF.

This clonotype was seen at least ten times. The chain couples TRBV4-2 to TRBJ1-1; D unresolved. This CDR3 spans 18 amino acids. Germline assignment: CDR1 LGHNA and CDR2 YNFKEQ. The V end lost 1 base, the J end lost 2 bases, and 20 bases lay between the germline ends. CDR3 DNA: TGTGCCAGCAGCCAAGCGGGCCCTAGTAGGTTCTCTAACACTGAAGCTTTCTTT. Protein product: CASSQAGPSRFSNTEAFF.

The rearrangement links TRBV10-3 to TRBJ1-1; D is possibly TRBD1 (6 bases). The length of the CDR3 is 14 residues. In germline, CDR1 is ENHRY, CDR2 SYGVKD. V was clipped by 8 bases and J by 1 base, with 14 bases between them. CDR3 amino acids: CAIRAGAENTEAFF. CDR3 sequence (DNA): TGTGCCATCCGGGCAGGGGCCGAGAACACTGAAGCTTTCTTT.